Below are 14 T cell receptor beta chains sequenced from a single sample in a study of blood T cell repertoires in COVID-19. The repertoire was sequenced with immunoSEQ multiplex PCR; TCRdb's copy has only in-frame clones and lacks some. The data contain some 220,000 clones, 86% of them singletons. The sequenced sample consisted of PBMCs or T cells enriched from blood (not recorded which). The source of these receptors is a woman aged 40 to 50 with acute COVID-19.

The chain joins TRBV13 to TRBJ2-5, with 14 bases matching TRBD2. The CDR3 runs to 19 residues. The V gene end was trimmed by 1 base and the J gene end by 2 bases; junction bases not matched to a gene: 9. The germline CDR1 and CDR2 sequences are PRHDT and FYEKMQ (reference sequence). CDR3 in DNA: TGTGCCAGCAGCTTAGCTTGGACTAGCGGGGGGACCGGTCAAGAGACCCAGTACTTC. Protein sequence: CASSLAWTSGGTGQETQYF.

The chain uses TRBV27 and TRBJ2-1; 8 bases are shared with TRBD1. Germline CDR1 and CDR2: MNHEY and SMNVEV (reference sequence). The CDR3 has 13 amino acids. The ends lost 4 bases at V and 8 bases at J; junction bases unmatched: 4. CDR3 protein: CASSSQGADEQFF. In nucleotides, the CDR3 is TGTGCCAGCAGTTCCCAGGGGGCGGATGAGCAGTTCTTC.

V is TRBV2 and J is TRBJ1-3, with 8 bases that match TRBD1. There are 15 residues in the CDR3. CDR1 is SNHLY, CDR2 FYNNEI, per germline. With V trimmed by 5 bases and J by 0 bases, 3 bases remained unmatched. The CDR3 sequence: CASSTGQGSGNTIYF. The CDR3 DNA reads TGTGCCAGCAGTACTGGACAGGGCTCTGGAAACACCATATATTTT. The variable domain in full, completed from reference TRBV2 and TRBJ1-3, reads EPEVTQTPSHQVTQMGQEVILRCVPISNHLYFYWYRQILGQKVEFLVSFYNNEISEKSEIFDDQFSVERPDGSNFTLKIRSTKLEDSAMYFCASSTGQGSGNTIYFGEGSWLTVV.

This clone was detected a few times. The rearrangement uses TRBV11-2 and TRBJ1-1; D remains ambiguous. Trimming stripped 5 bases from V and 6 bases from J, with 10 bases between. From germline, CDR1 is SGHAT and CDR2 FQNNGV. There are 12 residues in the CDR3. CDR3 amino acids: CASSAGGPEAFF. In nucleotides, the CDR3 is TGTGCCAGCAGCGCTGGCGGGCCTGAAGCTTTCTTT.

This chain's CDR3 is CASSQDGTGSNNEQFF. The CDR3 coding sequence is TGCGCCAGCAGCCAAGATGGGACAGGGAGTAACAATGAGCAGTTCTTC. The V and J genes are TRBV4-3 and TRBJ2-1; TRBD1 agrees at 9 bases. The CDR3 runs 16 residues. J gave up 5 bases and V 0 bases, and 5 bases lay outside the gene matches. The germline V gene has CDR1 LGHNA and CDR2 YSLEER.

This clone was detected only a few times. The chain uses TRBV7-9 and TRBJ1-1; 8 nucleotides align to TRBD1. Trimming took 5 bases from V and 4 from J; bases not matched to a gene: 9. The CDR3 loop spans 15 amino acids. Per the germline V gene, CDR1 is SEHNR and CDR2 is FQNEAQ (reference sequence). This CDR3 is CASSPRGQGTTEAFF. CDR3 sequence (DNA): TGTGCCAGCAGCCCACGTGGACAGGGTACCACTGAAGCTTTCTTT. Drawing the rest from reference TRBV7-9 and TRBJ1-1, the complete variable domain is DTGVSQNPRHKITKRGQNVTFRCDPISEHNRLYWYRQTLGQGPEFLTYFQNEAQLEKSRLLSDRFSAERPKGSFSTLEIQRTEQGDSAMYLCASSPRGQGTTEAFFGQGTRLTVV.

The chain links TRBV6-1 to TRBJ2-3; 10 nucleotides agree with TRBD1. The CDR3 covers 15 residues. V lost 3 bases to trimming and J lost 1 base; unmatched junction nucleotides: 1. Per germline, CDR1 MNHNS and CDR2 SASEGT. CDR3: CASSEDRGGTDTQYF. The DNA of the CDR3 is TGTGCCAGCAGTGAGGACAGGGGGGGCACAGATACGCAGTATTTT.

This sequence joins TRBV11-1 and TRBJ1-2; 7 bases are shared with TRBD1. The V segment lost 1 base and the J segment 13 bases; nucleotides outside the gene matches: 6. This CDR3 spans 12 amino acids. The germline V gene has CDR1 SGHAT and CDR2 FQDESV (reference sequence). This chain's CDR3 is CASSLGQGGGTF. In DNA form, the CDR3 reads TGTGCCAGCAGCTTAGGACAGGGAGGCGGCACCTTC.

The chain employs TRBV18 and TRBJ1-6, with D unresolved. Germline V gene sequence: CDR1 KGHSH, CDR2 LQKENI. V was trimmed by 3 bases and J by 6 bases, leaving 12 bases between them. The CDR3 totals 15 residues. For the CDR3, the DNA is TGTGCCAGCTCACCCTTGGAGGCGATTAATTCACCCCTCCACTTT. It translates to CASSPLEAINSPLHF.

The V and J genes are TRBV27 and TRBJ1-5; 9 nucleotides agree with TRBD1. With 4 bases clipped from V and 0 bases from J, the junction kept 7 bases outside the gene matches. Per the germline V gene, CDR1 is MNHEY and CDR2 is SMNVEV (reference sequence). The CDR3 sequence is 17 residues long. CDR3 residues: CASSSGQGYYSNQPQHF. CDR3 sequence (DNA): TGTGCCAGCAGTTCCGGACAGGGGTACTATAGCAATCAGCCCCAGCATTTT.

The chain is built from TRBV19 and TRBJ1-5; a weak D match, TRBD1 (5 bases). The CDR3 spans 17 residues. V was clipped by 1 base and J by 0 bases, with 13 bases between them. Germline V gives CDR1 LNHDA, CDR2 SQIVND (reference sequence). The CDR3 nucleotides are TGTGCCAGTAGTATAGCTAGGGGCAGTTATAGCAATCAGCCCCAGCATTTT. It yields the protein CASSIARGSYSNQPQHF.

J is TRBJ2-7 and V is TRBV7-9, with 12 bases lining up with TRBD2. The V gene end was trimmed by 1 base and the J gene end by 6 bases; junction bases not matched to a gene: 7. The length of the CDR3 is 16 residues. The germline CDR1 and CDR2 sequences are SEHNR and FQNEAQ (reference sequence). The CDR3 nucleotides are TGTGCCAGCAGCTTAGGTCCTAGCGGGGGGGCTGGCGAGCAGTACTTC. This sequence encodes CASSLGPSGGAGEQYF.

The chain employs TRBV13 and TRBJ1-1, with D uncertain. The V end was cut by 0 bases, the J end by 6 bases, with 11 bases between. The CDR3 runs 14 residues. The germline gives CDR1 PRHDT, CDR2 FYEKMQ (reference sequence). In DNA form, the CDR3 reads TGTGCCAGCAGCTTAGGCAGGATATGGGCTGAAGCTTTCTTT. This encodes CASSLGRIWAEAFF.

This clone has just a few counts. The chain joins TRBV11-2 to TRBJ1-1; maybe TRBD1 (6 bases). V was trimmed by 4 bases and J by 8 bases, leaving 20 bases between them. This CDR3 has 15 residues. Germline CDR1 and CDR2: SGHAT and FQNNGV. The DNA for the CDR3 is TGTGCCAGCAGCTCACTCGACAGGAGGTCCCCCGAAGCTTTCTTT. It specifies CASSSLDRRSPEAFF.